What follows describes a single TCR beta chain. These data originate in a study of blood T cells in healthy people across ages. The CDR3 length is 14 residues. Germline lookup yields CDR1 MNHEY and CDR2 SVGAGI. The authors ran a second PCR of 7 to 11 cycles using a sample-barcoded 5' primer and a J-beta primer mix. TCRdb ran MiXCR on the 5' RACE reads and lists one entry per CDR3 protein. The table records hundreds of thousands of distinct CDR3 sequences, roughly 43% of them present only once. This receptor was identified in a woman aged 55-69 years in good health. The material sequenced was blood. This sequence joins TRBV6-5 and TRBJ2-1, with D perhaps given as TRBD1 or TRBD2 (5 bases each). The J call may be mistaken, given a closer DNA end match to TRBJ2-7. DNA of the CDR3: TGTGCCAGCAGTGACCGGGGACGATCCTACGAGCAGTACTTC. It translates to CASSDRGRSYEQYF.